Following are 21 T cell receptor beta chains from one sample sequenced in a study of blood T cell repertoires in COVID-19 (dated by TCRdb to 2020 to 2022). Library construction relied on the immunoSEQ multiplex PCR assay. TCRdb took this table from immuneACCESS and kept in-frame rearrangements with V and J called. Such tables lack part of the clones; where checked against another copy, unresolved V genes explain under half of the gap, and the rest is unexplained. A total of approximately 68,000 clones appear in this sample, more than 75% of them only once. The ten largest clonotypes hold around 12% of the sample. Sample: peripheral blood. All receptors come from a woman aged 55-69 years with acute or convalescent COVID-19.

This chain connects TRBV18 to TRBJ2-1, with 12 bases fitting TRBD2. This CDR3 contains 15 residues. Losses at the gene ends were 5 bases for V and 8 bases for J; bases not matched to a gene: 7. Per the germline V gene, CDR1 is KGHSH and CDR2 is LQKENI. The CDR3 sequence is CASSRLAGVGDEQFF. DNA of the CDR3: TGTGCCAGCTCAAGACTAGCGGGGGTTGGGGATGAGCAGTTCTTC. Full variable domain (missing parts from reference TRBV18 and TRBJ2-1): NAGVMQNPRHLVRRRGQEARLRCSPMKGHSHVYWYRQLPEEGLKFMVYLQKENIIDESGMPKERFSAEFPKEGPSILRIQQVVRGDSAAYFCASSRLAGVGDEQFFGPGTRLTVL.

The chain carries TRBV7-9 and TRBJ2-4; D is possibly TRBD1 (6 bases). Germline CDR1 and CDR2: SEHNR and FQNEAQ (reference sequence). This CDR3 has 12 amino acids. Trimming took off 8 bases at V and 5 bases at J, with 10 bases between the two ends. The CDR3 bases are TGTGCCAGCGGCGGACAGCAAAACATTCAGTACTTC. Translating gives CASGGQQNIQYF.

This chain joins TRBV2 and TRBJ2-7; TRBD1 aligns across 7 bases. In germline, CDR1 is SNHLY, CDR2 FYNNEI. After removal of 4 bases from V and 5 bases from J, the junction contained 5 bases not matched to a gene. CDR3 length equals 13 residues. The CDR3 nucleotides are TGTGCCAGCAGTGGACAGGGTCCAAACGAGCAGTACTTC. Its translation: CASSGQGPNEQYF. The complete variable domain, with remaining parts taken from reference TRBV2 and TRBJ2-7, reads EPEVTQTPSHQVTQMGQEVILRCVPISNHLYFYWYRQILGQKVEFLVSFYNNEISEKSEIFDDQFSVERPDGSNFTLKIRSTKLEDSAMYFCASSGQGPNEQYFGPGTRLTVT.

This chain connects TRBV25-1 to TRBJ2-7, with a tentative D call TRBD2 (5 bases). Germline CDR1 is MGHDK and CDR2 is SYGVNS. CDR3 length: 12 amino acids. Trimming removed 6 bases at V and 3 bases at J, with 9 bases between. The CDR3 DNA follows: TGTGCCAGCAGGCCCGAGGGCTACGAGCAGTACTTC. This encodes CASRPEGYEQYF.

CDR3 sequence (DNA): TGTGCCAGCAGTCCCTTGCGACTAGCCCCCTACAATGAGCAGTTCTTC. Translation gives CASSPLRLAPYNEQFF. V is TRBV28 and J is TRBJ2-1; TRBD2 agrees at 7 bases. CDR1 is MDHEN, CDR2 SYDVKM, per germline. The CDR3 is 16 residues long. Trimming removed 5 bases from V and 2 bases from J; junction bases left unmatched: 9.

This clone showed up just once. The rearrangement links TRBV19 to TRBJ2-3, with D perhaps matching TRBD2 (6 bases). The germline V gene encodes CDR1 LNHDA and CDR2 SQIVND (reference sequence). The V gene lost 3 bases and the J gene lost 2 bases, with 18 bases spanning the gap. The CDR3 totals 17 residues. CDR3 loop: CASSILGVAVPTDTQYF. DNA for the CDR3: TGTGCCAGTAGTATCCTAGGAGTAGCGGTACCCACAGATACGCAGTATTTT.

This clone was found a few times. This chain joins TRBV4-1 and TRBJ1-5, with 8 bases matching TRBD1. This CDR3 has 15 amino acids. The V segment lost 1 base and the J segment 5 bases; nucleotides outside the gene matches: 4. Germline V CDR1 and CDR2: MGHRA, YSYEKL. The CDR3 DNA sequence: TGCGCCAGCAGCCAAGCCGGACAGGGCGATCAGCCCCAGCATTTT. The encoded protein is CASSQAGQGDQPQHF.

V usage is TRBV19 and J usage is TRBJ2-5, with 8 bases matching TRBD1. V lost 5 bases and J lost 4; bases outside the gene matches: 12. The germline V gene encodes CDR1 LNHDA and CDR2 SQIVND (reference sequence). This CDR3 comprises 16 residues. The CDR3 DNA sequence: TGTGCCAGTAGTCCTTCCGGAGACAGGGGTGCAGAGACCCAGTACTTC. Translation gives CASSPSGDRGAETQYF.

This chain links TRBV2 with TRBJ2-7; TRBD2 matches at 7 bases. This CDR3 spans 15 amino acids. Germline V gene lookup returns CDR1 SNHLY and CDR2 FYNNEI. After removal of 4 bases from V and 0 bases from J, the junction contained 6 bases not matched to a gene. CDR3 nucleotide sequence: TGTGCCAGCAGTGCGGCGGGGGAATCCTCCTACGAGCAGTACTTC. Amino acids: CASSAAGESSYEQYF.

The count of this clone is one. V usage is TRBV4-1 and J usage is TRBJ2-3; D may be TRBD2 (5 bases). Trimming stripped 1 base from V and 4 bases from J, with 9 bases between. The CDR3 consists of 14 residues. Germline CDR1 reads MGHRA; CDR2 reads YSYEKL. CDR3 protein: CASSQVVRADTQYF. The CDR3, as DNA: TGCGCCAGCAGCCAAGTTGTGAGGGCAGATACGCAGTATTTT.

This chain connects TRBV6-5 to TRBJ2-1; D remains unclear. Germline V CDR1 and CDR2: MNHEY, SVGAGI. Trimming removed 7 bases from V and 5 bases from J, with 15 bases in between. The CDR3 spans 14 residues. The CDR3 DNA reads as TGTGCCAGCACGTTGCCTACCACCAACAATGAGCAGTTCTTC. As protein: CASTLPTTNNEQFF.

This clone is medium-sized within its sample. J is TRBJ1-4 and V is TRBV27, with TRBD1 matching 7 bases. Unmatched junction bases numbered 11, after V lost 6 bases and J lost 7 bases. The CDR3 totals 15 residues. Germline-derived CDR1 and CDR2 are MNHEY and SMNVEV (reference sequence). The CDR3 loop reads CASRPNRGGGEKLFF. The CDR3 bases are TGTGCCAGCAGACCTAACAGGGGAGGAGGTGAAAAACTGTTTTTT.

The V call is TRBV7-6, the J call TRBJ2-7, with a weak D call TRBD1 (6 bases). This CDR3 has 15 amino acids. Germline CDR1 is SGHVS and CDR2 is FNYEAQ. The V end lost 2 bases, the J end lost 5 bases, and 16 bases lay between the germline ends. The CDR3 sequence: CASSLSGTRANEQYF. In DNA form, the CDR3 reads TGTGCCAGCAGCTTATCGGGGACACGTGCCAACGAGCAGTACTTC.

The chain combines TRBV6-5 with TRBJ1-4; D is ambiguous. With 10 bases removed from V and 0 bases from J, the gap between germline ends came to 12 bases. Germline V CDR1 and CDR2: MNHEY, SVGAGI. The CDR3 is 14 amino acids. CDR3 bases: TGTGCCACCGCCGGGGATGCAACTAATGAAAAACTGTTTTTT. It codes for CATAGDATNEKLFF.

Turning to this clone: Other DNA variants within this sample encode the same CDR3. The rearrangement links TRBV5-1 to TRBJ2-7, with 8 bases that match TRBD1. The length of the CDR3 is 15 residues. Losses at the gene ends were 0 bases for V and 1 base for J; bases not matched to a gene: 3. CDR1 is SGHRS and CDR2 is YFSETQ in the germline V gene. The CDR3 loop reads CASSLVTGGSYEQYF. In DNA, the CDR3 is TGCGCCAGCAGCTTGGTTACAGGGGGTTCCTACGAGCAGTACTTC.

This clone was seen only a few times. V and J are TRBV6-6 and TRBJ1-6; D is undetermined. V was shortened by 5 bases and J by 10 bases, with 12 bases between the two germline ends. Germline lookup yields CDR1 MNHNY and CDR2 SVGAGI (reference sequence). The CDR3 covers 13 residues. CDR3 region: CASSPTSGSPLHF. The CDR3 coding sequence is TGTGCCAGCAGTCCTACGTCCGGGTCACCCCTCCACTTT.

The chain couples TRBV2 to TRBJ2-3, with 8 positions matching TRBD2. In germline, CDR1 is SNHLY, CDR2 FYNNEI. The CDR3 is 14 residues long. As DNA, the CDR3 is TGTGCAATGGCGGGACTAGTTGGTACAGATACGCAGTATTTT. Translation: CAMAGLVGTDTQYF.

The count of this clone is one. The chain carries TRBV6-4 and TRBJ1-1; D unresolved. The germline V gene has CDR1 MRHNA and CDR2 SNTAGT. Trimming left V 3 bases short and J 1 base short, with 6 bases between. The CDR3 extends over 13 amino acids. This chain's CDR3 is CASSERSNTEAFF. In DNA form, the CDR3 reads TGTGCCAGCAGTGAGCGGTCGAACACTGAAGCTTTCTTT.

The chain carries TRBV7-7 and TRBJ2-1; the D gene is possibly TRBD2 (5 bases). The CDR3 has 15 residues. Trimming cost V 3 bases and J 0 bases, with 9 bases left between them. Per the germline V gene, CDR1 is SSHAT and CDR2 is FNYEAQ (reference sequence). CDR3 in amino acids: CASSLDSSSYNEQFF. In DNA form, the CDR3 reads TGTGCCAGCAGCTTGGACTCTAGCTCCTACAATGAGCAGTTCTTC.

The chain carries TRBV5-1 and TRBJ2-3; D may be TRBD1 (5 bases). Germline CDR1 SGHRS, CDR2 YFSETQ. The CDR3 sequence is 16 residues long. Trimming shortened V by 0 bases and J by 3 bases, and 14 bases separated the two germline ends. CDR3 DNA sequence: TGCGCCAGCAGCTTGGCCACAGGAACCCTTACAGATACGCAGTATTTT. It yields the protein CASSLATGTLTDTQYF.

The chain's CDR3 is CASRQGSPYEQYF. CDR3 in DNA: TGTGCCAGCCGACAGGGCTCACCCTACGAGCAGTACTTC. The chain carries TRBV6-5 and TRBJ2-7; 7 nucleotides match TRBD1. CDR1 is MNHEY, CDR2 SVGAGI, per germline. The V gene end was trimmed by 8 bases and the J gene end by 2 bases; junction bases not matched to a gene: 6. The length of the CDR3 is 13 residues.